Listed below are T cell receptor beta chains from one sample, sequenced in a study of HIV-infected patients and healthy controls. TCRdb independently ran MiXCR on the 5' RACE reads; one entry per CDR3 protein. The sample includes approximately 64,000 distinct CDR3 sequences, 15% to 20% of them seen just once. Sequenced input: CD4+ T cells from blood. The receptors derive from a human donor in good health. Each CDR3 is given with its conserved first and last residue. A D gene is named only where the DNA matches it firmly. Expanded clones are given a class, and other clones once, few, many or no size at all.

cdr3_length | j_call | v_call | clone_size | d_call | cdr3_nt | cdr3_aa
15 | TRBJ2-7 | TRBV20-1 | few | TRBD2 | TGCAGTGCTAGAGGACTAGCGGGACAATCCTACGAGCAGTACTTC | CSARGLAGQSYEQYF
14 | TRBJ1-5 | TRBV12-3/TRBV12-4 | many | - | TGTGCCAGCAGCCTGGGGGGGCGTAATCAGCCCCAGCATTTT | CASSLGGRNQPQHF
13 | TRBJ1-5 | TRBV20-1 | few | - | TGCAGTGCTAGAGGGGCTGACAATCAGCCCCAGCATTTT | CSARGADNQPQHF
16 | TRBJ2-4 | TRBV10-1 | - | - | TGCGCCAGCAGTGAGGGGCAGGGGCTAGCCAAAAACATTCAGTACTTC | CASSEGQGLAKNIQYF
17 | TRBJ2-2 | TRBV6-1 | - | TRBD2 | TGTGCCAGCAGGGGACCCGGGACTAGCCGTAACACCGGGGAGCTGTTTTTT | CASRGPGTSRNTGELFF
13 | TRBJ2-7 | TRBV7-2 | - | - | TGTGCCAGCAGCTCCCGGACAGCCTACGAGCAGTACTTC | CASSSRTAYEQYF
14 | TRBJ1-1 | TRBV7-9 | few | - | TGTGCCAGCAGCCCCGAGACACGGGTTCAGGGAGCTTTCTTT | CASSPETRVQGAFF
13 | TRBJ2-5 | TRBV5-1 | many | - | TGCGCCAGCAGCTTGGGCGGGGCGGAGACCCAGTACTTC | CASSLGGAETQYF
13 | TRBJ2-1 | TRBV20-1 | few | - | TGCAGTGCCCCTCGTGGGGGGAGCGATGAGCAGTTCTTC | CSAPRGGSDEQFF
10 | TRBJ1-1 | TRBV29-1 | - | - | TGCAGCGTGGGCGACGCTGAAGCTTTCTTT | CSVGDAEAFF
14 | TRBJ1-2 | TRBV7-2 | few | - | TGTGCCAGCAGCCCGCGGCCACAGAAGGATGGCTACACCTTC | CASSPRPQKDGYTF
17 | TRBJ1-6 | TRBV12-3/TRBV12-4 | few | - | TGTGCCAGCAGTTTAGCGTTCGGTCAGGGAAATAATTCACCCCTCCACTTT | CASSLAFGQGNNSPLHF
17 | TRBJ1-1 | TRBV6-5 | few | - | TGTGCCAGCAGTTACTCGAAGTGGCGGGGCCTGAACACTGAAGCTTTCTTT | CASSYSKWRGLNTEAFF
15 | TRBJ1-6 | TRBV3-1 | many | TRBD1 | TGTGCCAGCAGCCAAGACAGGGGGGATAATTCACCCCTCCACTTT | CASSQDRGDNSPLHF
14 | TRBJ1-5 | TRBV7-8 | many | TRBD1 | TGTGCCAGCAGCCCCGACAGGGGCAATCAGCCCCAGCATTTT | CASSPDRGNQPQHF